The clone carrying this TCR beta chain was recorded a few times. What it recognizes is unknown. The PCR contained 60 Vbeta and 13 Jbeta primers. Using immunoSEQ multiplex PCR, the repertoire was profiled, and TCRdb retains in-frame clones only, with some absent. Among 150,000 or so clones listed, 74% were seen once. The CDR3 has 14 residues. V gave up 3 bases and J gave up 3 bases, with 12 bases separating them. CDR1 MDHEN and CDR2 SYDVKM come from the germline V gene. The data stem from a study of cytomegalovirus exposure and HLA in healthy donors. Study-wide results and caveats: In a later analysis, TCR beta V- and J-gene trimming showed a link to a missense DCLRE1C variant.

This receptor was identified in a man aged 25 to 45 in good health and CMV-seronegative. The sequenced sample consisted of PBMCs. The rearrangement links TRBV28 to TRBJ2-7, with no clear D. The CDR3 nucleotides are TGTGCCAGCAGTTTTATTGGCGGCAGCTACGAGCAGTACTTC. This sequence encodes CASSFIGGSYEQYF.